This TCR beta chain was captured in a study of T-cell reconstitution after alpha-beta-depleted transplantation in children. Findings and limits, study-wide: T-cell numbers and diversity, one year after transplant, stemmed largely from T cells that were newly produced. Expanded graft clones, several hundred of them, were reportedly the source of alpha-beta T cells about two months after transplant.

The germline V gene encodes CDR1 SGHTA and CDR2 FQGTGA. This CDR3 contains 14 residues. Trimming shortened V by 1 base and J by 5 bases, and 9 bases separated the two germline ends. A TCRbeta library incorporating unique molecular identifiers was prepared. TCRdb itself ran the PCR reads through MiXCR, one entry per CDR3 protein. The repertoire holds about 600,000 distinct CDR3 sequences, with about 21% as singletons. Many counts were recorded for this clonotype. The antigen is not known. The rearrangement joins TRBV7-3 to TRBJ1-5, with D hard to call. The origin of this receptor is a boy younger than two who had a stem cell transplant for acute myeloid leukemia, so the T cells may come from the graft donor. The sample consisted of PBMCs, mostly from graft donor cells, taken 360 days after TCRalphabeta/CD19-depleted stem cell transplant. CDR3 loop: CASSLNAGDQPQHF. The CDR3 DNA sequence: TGTGCCAGCAGCTTAAACGCCGGGGATCAGCCCCAGCATTTT.